The 26 T cell receptor beta chains in this list originate from one sample, sequenced in a study of T cells after yellow fever vaccination. Using its own MiXCR run on the 5' RACE reads, TCRdb lists one record per CDR3 protein. The table lists around 310,000 distinct CDR3 sequences, roughly 8.7% of them singletons. The sample in question was PBMCs, obtained on the day of the first yellow fever vaccination. Every receptor here comes from a man between 18 and 35 years old who received the YFV17D yellow fever vaccine.

This chain connects TRBV5-1 to TRBJ2-7; TRBD1 might be the D (5 bases). V lost 2 bases and J 2 bases, leaving 14 bases between the germline ends. Per germline, CDR1 SGHRS and CDR2 YFSETQ. This CDR3 has 15 amino acids. CDR3 in amino acids: CASSFLAGKTYEQYF. The CDR3 nucleotides read TGCGCCAGCAGCTTCTTGGCAGGGAAAACCTACGAGCAGTACTTC.

The chain couples TRBV19 to TRBJ1-2; 9 bases agree with TRBD1. Looked up from germline, CDR1 is LNHDA and CDR2 is SQIVND (reference sequence). This CDR3 is built from 15 residues. V lost 9 bases and J lost 5; bases outside the gene matches: 13. The CDR3 DNA sequence: TGTGCCAGAAGTCCTGCAGGACAGGGGTGGTATGGCTACACCTTC. It encodes CARSPAGQGWYGYTF.

This clonotype showed up many times. The rearrangement joins TRBV6-2 or TRBV6-3 to TRBJ2-2; TRBD2 is a possible D gene (6 bases). The germline gives CDR1 MNHEY, CDR2 SVGEGT. Trimming removed 2 bases at V and 0 bases at J, with 19 bases between. The CDR3 runs 19 residues. CDR3 nucleotide sequence: TGTGCCAGCAGTTACCGCCGACTAGTCCCCATTACGAACACCGGGGAGCTGTTTTTT. This gives the protein CASSYRRLVPITNTGELFF.

This chain connects TRBV10-3 to TRBJ2-7; TRBD1 matches at 7 bases. The CDR3 spans 15 residues. J was trimmed by 2 bases and V by 0 bases; bases with no gene match: 4. Germline V lookup: CDR1 ENHRY, CDR2 SYGVKD. CDR3 bases: TGTGCCATCAGTGAGTCTGGGCAGGGGGCCTACGAGCAGTACTTC. Translation: CAISESGQGAYEQYF.

This clonotype has more than one count but fewer than ten. This rearrangement joins TRBV11-2 to TRBJ2-5; 10 bases line up with TRBD2. CDR3 length equals 18 residues. V lost 1 base and J lost 9; bases outside the gene matches: 17. The germline V gene encodes CDR1 SGHAT and CDR2 FQNNGV. Written as DNA, the CDR3 is TGTGCCAGCAGCTTAGGAGGGCTAGCGGGGGACCAACCCACAGCCCAGTACTTC. As protein: CASSLGGLAGDQPTAQYF.

The table lists this clonotype with a few counts. This chain connects TRBV5-4 to TRBJ1-2; TRBD1 aligns across 10 bases. V lost 0 bases and J lost 8; bases outside the gene matches: 7. The length of the CDR3 is 15 residues. From germline, CDR1 is SGHNT and CDR2 YYREEE (reference sequence). DNA of the CDR3: TGTGCCAGCAGCTTGGTTCTCGGGACAGGGGACGGCTACACCTTC. It encodes CASSLVLGTGDGYTF.

This clonotype has a single count. This chain links TRBV5-1 with TRBJ2-1; maybe TRBD2 (7 bases). The V end lost 4 bases, the J end lost 7 bases, and 12 bases lay between the germline ends. CDR3 size: 13 residues. The germline CDR1 and CDR2 sequences are SGHRS and YFSETQ. CDR3: CASSPEGGNEQFF. The CDR3 DNA follows: TGCGCCAGCAGCCCCGAGGGGGGGAATGAGCAGTTCTTC.

The chain links TRBV4-1 to TRBJ2-3; no firm D call. Germline lookup yields CDR1 MGHRA and CDR2 YSYEKL. Trimming pared 0 bases from V and 6 bases from J, leaving 13 bases between. The CDR3 has 15 amino acids. The CDR3 bases are TGCGCCAGCAGCCAAGAATGGAAAGGGATGGATACGCAGTATTTT. Protein product: CASSQEWKGMDTQYF.

This clonotype has more than one count but fewer than ten. J is TRBJ2-7 and V is TRBV5-1; 9 bases match TRBD1. The CDR3 runs 15 residues. Germline lookup yields CDR1 SGHRS and CDR2 YFSETQ. Losses at the gene ends were 2 bases for V and 3 bases for J; bases not matched to a gene: 6. The DNA of the CDR3 is TGCGCCAGCAGCTTCCTACCGGGACAGGGCTACGAGCAGTACGTC. It codes for CASSFLPGQGYEQYV.

This clonotype was counted at least ten times. J is TRBJ2-3 and V is TRBV7-9; D is ambiguous. CDR1 and CDR2 from the germline V gene are SEHNR and FQNEAQ (reference sequence). The CDR3 has 14 residues. Trimming took off 4 bases at V and 0 bases at J, with 8 bases between the two ends. The CDR3 sequence: CASSSVGSTDTQYF. For the CDR3, the DNA is TGTGCCAGCAGCTCGGTTGGGAGCACAGATACGCAGTATTTT.

This clonotype was counted a few times. This chain joins TRBV7-3 and TRBJ2-1; tentatively, D is TRBD2 (5 bases). CDR1 is SGHTA and CDR2 is FQGTGA in the germline V gene. The CDR3 has 16 residues. Trimming pared 2 bases from V and 0 bases from J, leaving 11 bases between. In DNA, the CDR3 is TGTGCCAGCAGCTTAGTCAGGAGGAGCTCCTACAATGAGCAGTTCTTC. This sequence encodes CASSLVRRSSYNEQFF.

In this sample, this clonotype turned up many times. The CDR3 loop is CASSQEVTGDSPLHF. In DNA, the CDR3 is TGCGCCAGCAGCCAAGAGGTGACAGGAGATTCACCCCTCCACTTT. V usage is TRBV4-1 and J usage is TRBJ1-6, with a tentative D call TRBD1 (6 bases). Germline values: CDR1 MGHRA, CDR2 YSYEKL. Trimming stripped 0 bases from V and 8 bases from J, with 11 bases between. CDR3 size: 15 residues.

This clonotype has a count of ten or more. The J gene is TRBJ2-4, the V gene TRBV5-6; D unresolved. The germline V gene encodes CDR1 SGHDT and CDR2 YYEEEE. This CDR3 is built from 12 residues. Trimming shortened V by 1 base and J by 6 bases, and 5 bases separated the two germline ends. CDR3 bases: TGTGCCAGCAGCTTGTGGGGAAACATTCAGTACTTC. Protein: CASSLWGNIQYF.

This clonotype was detected only a few times. This chain uses TRBV12-3 or TRBV12-4 with TRBJ1-4, with 9 bases matching TRBD1. Trimming removed 4 bases from V and 7 bases from J; junction bases left unmatched: 7. The CDR3 extends over 15 amino acids. The CDR3 DNA sequence: TGTGCCAGCAGTTCGACCCGGGACAGGGCTGAAAAACTGTTTTTT. Translated, it gives CASSSTRDRAEKLFF.

There are a few counts of this clonotype. The rearrangement joins TRBV11-3 to TRBJ2-2; D is undetermined. This CDR3 has 12 amino acids. Germline-derived CDR1 and CDR2 are SGHNT and YENEEA. Trimming pared 5 bases from V and 6 bases from J, leaving 7 bases between. CDR3 nucleotides: TGTGCCAGCAGCCCATTTTCCGGGGAGCTGTTTTTT. Its protein is CASSPFSGELFF. The whole variable domain, filled in from reference TRBV11-3 and TRBJ2-2, reads EAGVVQSPRYKIIEKKQPVAFWCNPISGHNTLYWYLQNLGQGPELLIRYENEEAVDDSQLPKDRFSAERLKGVDSTLKIQPAELGDSAVYLCASSPFSGELFFGEGSRLTVL.

This clonotype was counted ten times or more. In DNA form, the CDR3 reads TGTGCCAGCAGCCTAGTGGGGGGGGCCCCAGATACGCAGTATTTT. Translation gives CASSLVGGAPDTQYF. The rearrangement joins TRBV7-2 to TRBJ2-3; the D gene is possibly TRBD2 (7 bases). V gave up 5 bases and J gave up 4 bases, with 16 bases separating them. CDR3 size: 15 residues. CDR1 and CDR2 from the germline V gene are SGHTA and FQGNSA.

This clonotype was observed a handful of times. J is TRBJ2-1 and V is TRBV7-9; TRBD1 matches at 11 bases. V lost 3 bases and J lost 8; bases outside the gene matches: 6. The CDR3 sequence is 15 residues long. CDR1 and CDR2 (germline): SEHNR, FQNEAQ (reference sequence). The CDR3 sequence is CASSFWDRGNHEQFF. The CDR3 nucleotides are TGTGCCAGCAGCTTTTGGGACAGGGGGAACCATGAGCAGTTCTTC.

V usage is TRBV10-2 and J usage is TRBJ2-3; 9 nucleotides line up with TRBD2. V lost 4 bases to trimming and J lost 1 base; unmatched junction nucleotides: 9. The CDR3 totals 17 residues. Germline loops: CDR1 WSHSY, CDR2 SAAADI. The CDR3 sequence: CASSGGAGGPGTDTQYF. CDR3 coding DNA: TGCGCCAGCAGTGGGGGTGCGGGGGGGCCCGGCACAGATACGCAGTATTTT.

The CDR3 DNA reads TGTGCCAGCAGTTACTCTGAGTCCTACGAGCAGTACTTC. It is translated as CASSYSESYEQYF. The chain is built from TRBV6-5 and TRBJ2-7; D not resolved. V lost 0 bases to trimming and J lost 1 base, with 4 bases between them. The V gene's germline CDR1 is MNHEY and CDR2 SVGAGI. This CDR3 has 13 amino acids.

The table lists this clonotype with a few counts. The rearrangement links TRBV7-9 to TRBJ2-5; unclear D gene. Per the germline V gene, CDR1 is SEHNR and CDR2 is FQNEAQ (reference sequence). Trimming left V 1 base short and J 1 base short, with 10 bases between. This CDR3 region has 15 residues. This CDR3 is CASSLVQRSQETQYF. The DNA for the CDR3 is TGTGCCAGCAGCTTAGTGCAGCGAAGCCAAGAGACCCAGTACTTC.

This sequence joins TRBV28 and TRBJ1-2, with 10 bases identical to TRBD1. The CDR3 spans 15 residues. Germline lookup yields CDR1 MDHEN and CDR2 SYDVKM. V was clipped by 7 bases and J by 3 bases; unmatched bases: 8. The CDR3, as DNA: TGTGCCAGCAACTCAGACAGGGGGCAGGACTATGGCTACACCTTC. It yields the protein CASNSDRGQDYGYTF.

The chain recombines TRBV15 with TRBJ2-7; D remains ambiguous. Trimming left V 0 bases short and J 5 bases short, with 11 bases between. CDR1 is LNHNV, CDR2 YYDKDF, per germline (reference sequence). CDR3 length: 14 residues. The CDR3 spells CATSRDPHADEQYV. The DNA for the CDR3 is TGTGCCACCAGCAGAGATCCTCACGCGGACGAGCAGTACGTC.

This clonotype appeared a few times. This chain connects TRBV4-3 to TRBJ2-1, with TRBD2 matching 7 bases. J lost 0 bases, V lost 0 bases, and 8 bases had no gene match. The germline V gene encodes CDR1 LGHNA and CDR2 YSLEER. The CDR3 length is 18 residues. CDR3 amino acids: CASSQDPLAVSSYNEQFF. CDR3 bases: TGCGCCAGCAGCCAAGATCCGCTAGCGGTAAGCTCCTACAATGAGCAGTTCTTC.

This clonotype was picked up a small number of times. The J gene is TRBJ1-5, the V gene TRBV7-8; TRBD1 agrees at 10 bases. Losses at the gene ends were 0 bases for V and 6 bases for J; bases not matched to a gene: 5. This CDR3 spans 16 amino acids. CDR1 and CDR2 (germline): SGHVS, FQNEAQ. In DNA, the CDR3 is TGTGCCAGCAGCTTAGCGGGACAGGGGTTGGGTCAGCCCCAGCATTTT. This gives the protein CASSLAGQGLGQPQHF.

This clonotype has a count of ten or more. The J gene is TRBJ1-1, the V gene TRBV19; D is unresolved. Trimming stripped 11 bases from V and 8 bases from J, with 9 bases between. This CDR3 has 9 amino acids. Looked up from germline, CDR1 is LNHDA and CDR2 is SQIVND (reference sequence). This CDR3 reads CAAPQEAFF. The CDR3, as DNA: TGTGCCGCGCCCCAAGAAGCTTTCTTT.

The rearrangement links TRBV9 to TRBJ2-1; TRBD1 matches at 8 bases. Trimming took 1 base from V and 10 from J; bases not matched to a gene: 10. The CDR3 is made up of 15 amino acids. CDR1 and CDR2 from the germline V gene are SGDLS and YYNGEE. CDR3 amino acids: CASSVRGTGGIEQFF. CDR3 DNA sequence: TGTGCCAGCAGCGTACGAGGGACAGGAGGAATAGAGCAGTTCTTC.